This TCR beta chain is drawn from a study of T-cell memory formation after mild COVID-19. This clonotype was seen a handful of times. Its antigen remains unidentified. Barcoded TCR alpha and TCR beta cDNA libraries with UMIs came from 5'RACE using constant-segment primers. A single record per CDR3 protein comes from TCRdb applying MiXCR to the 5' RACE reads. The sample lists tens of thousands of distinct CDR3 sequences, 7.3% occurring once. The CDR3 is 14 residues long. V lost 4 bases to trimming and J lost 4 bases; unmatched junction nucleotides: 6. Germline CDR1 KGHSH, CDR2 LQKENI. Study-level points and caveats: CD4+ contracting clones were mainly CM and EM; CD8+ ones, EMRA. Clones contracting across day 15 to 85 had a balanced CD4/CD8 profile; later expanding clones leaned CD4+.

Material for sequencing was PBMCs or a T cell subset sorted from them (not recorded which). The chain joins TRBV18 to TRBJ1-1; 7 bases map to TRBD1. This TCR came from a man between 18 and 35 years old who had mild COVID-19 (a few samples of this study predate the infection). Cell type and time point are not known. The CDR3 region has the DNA TGTGCCAGCTCACTTGGGACAGCCCTCACTGAAGCTTTCTTT. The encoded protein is CASSLGTALTEAFF.